A single sample is the source of the 14 T cell receptor beta chains below, sequenced in a study of T cell responses to AZD1222 COVID-19 vaccine. Repertoires were generated with immunoSEQ multiplex PCR, while TCRdb's copy carries only in-frame clones and drops some. The data hold tens of thousands of clones, with approximately 90% observed a single time. This sample comprised peripheral blood, obtained on day 0 of MenACWY control vaccination. The receptors were sampled from an adult in good health.

This clone was counted a few times. This chain joins TRBV7-2 and TRBJ2-5; D call uncertain. The V end lost 5 bases, the J end lost 5 bases, and 9 bases lay between the germline ends. Germline values: CDR1 SGHTA, CDR2 FQGNSA. The CDR3 is 12 amino acids. CDR3 DNA: TGTGCCAGCAGCATCCCCGGGGAGACCCAGTACTTC. Residues: CASSIPGETQYF.

V and J are TRBV7-9 and TRBJ2-5, with D possibly matching TRBD1 (5 bases). V gave up 5 bases and J gave up 9 bases, with 13 bases separating them. The germline V gene has CDR1 SEHNR and CDR2 FQNEAQ (reference sequence). This CDR3 has 12 residues. CDR3 region: CASSTEEGAQYF. The CDR3 bases are TGTGCCAGCAGCACCGAAGAAGGGGCCCAGTACTTC. Filled out from reference TRBV7-9 and TRBJ2-5, the complete variable domain reads DTGVSQNPRHKITKRGQNVTFRCDPISEHNRLYWYRQTLGQGPEFLTYFQNEAQLEKSRLLSDRFSAERPKGSFSTLEIQRTEQGDSAMYLCASSTEEGAQYFGPGTRLLVL.

V usage is TRBV11-3 and J usage is TRBJ2-1; 9 nucleotides match TRBD2. The germline gives CDR1 SGHNT, CDR2 YENEEA. With V trimmed by 5 bases and J by 6 bases, 11 bases remained unmatched. The CDR3 consists of 16 residues. The CDR3 is CASSPGLAGPVNEQFF. In DNA, the CDR3 is TGTGCCAGCAGCCCAGGGCTAGCGGGACCCGTCAATGAGCAGTTCTTC.

CDR3 region: CASSLGRSYGYTF. For the CDR3, the DNA is TGTGCCAGCAGCTTAGGGCGAAGCTATGGCTACACCTTC. The gene calls are TRBV7-2 and TRBJ1-2; D not certain. Trimming took off 1 base at V and 4 bases at J, with 7 bases between the two ends. Germline loops: CDR1 SGHTA, CDR2 FQGNSA. The CDR3 spans 13 residues.

The chain recombines TRBV28 with TRBJ2-7, with D uncertain. Germline CDR1 and CDR2: MDHEN and SYDVKM. Between the trimmed V and J ends, which lost 5 bases and 0 bases, there was a span of 11 bases. There are 14 residues in the CDR3. The CDR3 nucleotides read TGTGCCAGCAGTATTGGAGCGAACTCCTACGAGCAGTACTTC. Translating gives CASSIGANSYEQYF. Supplemented by reference TRBV28 and TRBJ2-7, the full variable domain reads DVKVTQSSRYLVKRTGEKVFLECVQDMDHENMFWYRQDPGLGLRLIYFSYDVKMKEKGDIPEGYSVSREKKERFSLILESASTNQTSMYLCASSIGANSYEQYFGPGTRLTVT.

The chain uses TRBV27 and TRBJ1-2; D is possibly TRBD1 (6 bases). Germline values: CDR1 MNHEY, CDR2 SMNVEV (reference sequence). This CDR3 has 14 residues. Trimming removed 5 bases at V and 7 bases at J, with 17 bases between. The CDR3: CASSNTWGGGGYTF. The CDR3 DNA reads TGTGCCAGCAGTAATACCTGGGGGGGCGGTGGCTACACCTTC.

The sample holds one count of this clone. V usage is TRBV21-1 and J usage is TRBJ2-5; the DNA was not used to check the table's D call, TRBD1. TRBV21-1 is a recognized pseudogene. The CDR3 length is 17 residues. This CDR3 reads CASSKITGGRAGETQYF. The CDR3, as DNA: TGTGCCAGCAGCAAGATCACAGGGGGTAGGGCAGGAGAGACCCAGTACTTC.

The rearrangement links TRBV11-2 to TRBJ2-1; TRBD1 is a possible D gene (6 bases). There are 16 residues in the CDR3. Germline values: CDR1 SGHAT, CDR2 FQNNGV. V lost 5 bases to trimming and J lost 0 bases, with 14 bases between them. The CDR3 sequence: CASSETGVSSYNEQFF. CDR3 nucleotides: TGTGCCAGCAGCGAGACAGGTGTCAGCTCCTACAATGAGCAGTTCTTC.

The chain has TRBV28 and TRBJ1-1, with a tentative D call TRBD1 (5 bases). CDR1 MDHEN and CDR2 SYDVKM come from the germline V gene. Trimming left V 7 bases short and J 0 bases short, with 15 bases between. The CDR3 runs 15 residues. The CDR3 here is CASTSRAGMNTEAFF. CDR3 coding DNA: TGTGCCAGCACCTCCAGGGCAGGCATGAACACTGAAGCTTTCTTT.

V and J are TRBV15 and TRBJ1-5; D is perhaps TRBD1 (5 bases). There are 14 residues in the CDR3. V lost 0 bases to trimming and J lost 6 bases, with 9 bases between them. Germline V gene sequence: CDR1 LNHNV, CDR2 YYDKDF (reference sequence). This CDR3 is CATSRESGVQPQHF. CDR3 in DNA: TGTGCCACCAGCAGAGAATCGGGGGTTCAGCCCCAGCATTTT.

V gene TRBV27 combines with J gene TRBJ2-7; D remains unclear. CDR1 is MNHEY and CDR2 is SMNVEV in the germline V gene (reference sequence). This CDR3 comprises 12 residues. V gave up 0 bases and J gave up 4 bases, with 4 bases separating them. CDR3 residues: CASSLSSYEQYF. The CDR3 DNA reads as TGTGCCAGCAGTTTATCCTCGTACGAGCAGTACTTC.

This sequence joins TRBV7-2 and TRBJ1-1; D remains unclear. Germline V gene lookup returns CDR1 SGHTA and CDR2 FQGNSA. V lost 1 base and J lost 11, with 14 bases in between. The CDR3 is 13 amino acids. CDR3 loop: CASSLVRSAAAFF. CDR3 DNA sequence: TGTGCCAGCAGCTTAGTGCGATCCGCAGCGGCTTTCTTT.

The V and J genes are TRBV7-3 and TRBJ1-1; possible D gene TRBD1, 6 bases. Trimming shortened V by 5 bases and J by 8 bases, and 18 bases separated the two germline ends. CDR1 and CDR2 from the germline V gene are SGHTA and FQGTGA. The CDR3 loop spans 14 amino acids. The CDR3, as DNA: TGTGCCAGCAGCATGGATGGGGGGCACGCGGAAGCTTTCTTT. Translation gives CASSMDGGHAEAFF. Complete variable domain (other parts from reference TRBV7-3 and TRBJ1-1): GAGVSQTPSNKVTEKGKYVELRCDPISGHTALYWYRQSLGQGPEFLIYFQGTGAADDSGLPNDRFFAVRPEGSVSTLKIQRTERGDSAVYLCASSMDGGHAEAFFGQGTRLTVV.

This clone appeared once. This sequence joins TRBV15 and TRBJ2-7, with D perhaps matching TRBD1 or TRBD2 (5 bases each). This CDR3 spans 13 amino acids. V was clipped by 2 bases and J by 6 bases, with 11 bases between them. In germline, CDR1 is LNHNV, CDR2 YYDKDF (reference sequence). The CDR3 protein is CATSRPGRSEQYF. The DNA for the CDR3 is TGTGCCACCAGCAGACCGGGACGTAGCGAGCAGTACTTC.